The 31 T cell receptor beta chains reported below all come from one sample, sequenced in a study of TIL therapy for anti-PD-1-resistant metastatic lung cancer. This was the immunoSEQ v3 assay. Profiled with immunoSEQ multiplex PCR; TCRdb holds only in-frame clones, not every one. The table lists roughly 58,000 clones, roughly four fifths of them singletons. Documented time point: pre-treatment sample, taken before nivolumab and TIL therapy. The sample was blood, taken at baseline. Receptors originate from a person aged 25-85 years with non-small cell lung cancer.

The chain has TRBV15 and TRBJ1-2; 7 nucleotides match TRBD1. CDR3 size: 15 residues. CDR1 LNHNV and CDR2 YYDKDF come from the germline V gene (reference sequence). After removal of 6 bases from V and 4 bases from J, the junction contained 11 bases not matched to a gene. CDR3 amino acids: CATSPPGQRGYGYTF. The CDR3, as DNA: TGTGCCACCAGTCCTCCGGGACAGAGGGGCTATGGCTACACCTTC. Based on the CDR3 plus reference TRBV15 and TRBJ1-2, the full variable domain is DAMVIQNPRYQVTQFGKPVTLSCSQTLNHNVMYWYQQKSSQAPKLLFHYYDKDFNNEADTPDNFQSRRPNTSFCFLDIRSPGLGDTAMYLCATSPPGQRGYGYTFGSGTRLTVV.

The chain combines TRBV7-2 with TRBJ1-2; D unclear. This CDR3 contains 15 residues. Germline V gives CDR1 SGHTA, CDR2 FQGNSA. V was cut by 1 base and J by 4 bases, with 13 bases left in between. In nucleotides, the CDR3 is TGTGCCAGCAGCTTAGATGGAGGTCAGATCTATGGCTACACCTTC. Protein sequence: CASSLDGGQIYGYTF. The variable domain in full, completed from reference TRBV7-2 and TRBJ1-2, reads GAGVSQSPSNKVTEKGKDVELRCDPISGHTALYWYRQSLGQGLEFLIYFQGNSAPDKSGLPSDRFSAERTGGSVSTLTIQRTQQEDSAVYLCASSLDGGQIYGYTFGSGTRLTVV.

The CDR3 sequence is CASSRTGTFEQYF. In DNA form, the CDR3 reads TGTGCCAGCAGTCGGACAGGGACCTTCGAGCAGTACTTC. The chain is built from TRBV6-5 and TRBJ2-7; 8 bases are a match to TRBD1. Germline V gene sequence: CDR1 MNHEY, CDR2 SVGAGI. The CDR3 is 13 residues long. With V trimmed by 5 bases and J by 6 bases, 6 bases remained unmatched.

The CDR3 bases are TGTGCCACCAGTGCCACAGGTTCAGGTCAGCCCCAGCATTTT. Translating gives CATSATGSGQPQHF. The chain employs TRBV24-1 and TRBJ1-5; D might be TRBD1 (5 bases). Trimming stripped 5 bases from V and 6 bases from J, with 13 bases between. Germline loops: CDR1 KGHDR, CDR2 SFDVKD. The CDR3 runs 14 residues.

This clone has more than one count but fewer than ten. V usage is TRBV28 and J usage is TRBJ1-2, with 8 bases aligning to TRBD1. CDR3 length equals 15 residues. The germline V gene encodes CDR1 MDHEN and CDR2 SYDVKM. V trimming: 5 bases; J trimming: 3 bases; junction bases outside the gene matches: 8. The CDR3 DNA sequence: TGTGCCAGCAGTACCTCTGGACAGGGTGACTATGGCTACACCTTC. This sequence encodes CASSTSGQGDYGYTF.

The chain links TRBV5-6 to TRBJ1-3; no firm D call. Germline CDR1 and CDR2: SGHDT and YYEEEE. Trimming shortened V by 0 bases and J by 1 base, and 8 bases separated the two germline ends. The CDR3 length is 15 residues. The CDR3 loop is CASSLVSRSGNTIYF. The CDR3 DNA reads as TGTGCCAGCAGCTTGGTGAGTCGGTCTGGAAACACCATATATTTT.

This chain uses TRBV6-5 with TRBJ2-1; D call uncertain. Germline assignment: CDR1 MNHEY and CDR2 SVGAGI. Trimming left V 10 bases short and J 4 bases short, with 11 bases between. The CDR3 has 12 amino acids. The CDR3: CATTALYNEQFF. The CDR3 nucleotides are TGTGCCACCACGGCCCTTTACAATGAGCAGTTCTTC.

J is TRBJ2-7 and V is TRBV5-1; 7 bases map to TRBD1. In germline, CDR1 is SGHRS, CDR2 YFSETQ. Germline trimming cut 2 bases from V and 3 bases from J; bases unmatched to any gene: 5. The CDR3 has 14 residues. CDR3 coding DNA: TGCGCCAGCAGCTTAGCAGGGGGAAGCTACGAGCAGTACTTC. It codes for CASSLAGGSYEQYF.

The sample holds a few counts of this clone. The chain carries TRBV15 and TRBJ2-7; D gene ambiguous. The CDR3 spans 13 residues. Trimming removed 6 bases from V and 2 bases from J, with 11 bases in between. Germline V CDR1 and CDR2: LNHNV, YYDKDF (reference sequence). CDR3 nucleotide sequence: TGTGCCACCAGTCCGCTATTGGCCTACGAGCAGTACTTC. This sequence encodes CATSPLLAYEQYF.

The rearrangement uses TRBV19 and TRBJ2-5; 7 positions match TRBD2. V shed 3 bases and J 7 bases; nucleotides not matched to a gene: 8. The CDR3 spans 14 residues. Germline-derived CDR1 and CDR2 are LNHDA and SQIVND (reference sequence). Here the CDR3 reads CASSIVGGGGTQYF. The CDR3 DNA sequence: TGTGCCAGTAGTATCGTCGGCGGCGGGGGGACCCAGTACTTC.

The V gene is TRBV27, the J gene TRBJ2-7; unclear D gene. V was pared by 5 bases and J by 1 base, with 12 bases between. CDR1 MNHEY and CDR2 SMNVEV come from the germline V gene (reference sequence). The CDR3 runs 14 residues. CDR3 residues: CASSPRRLSYEQYF. The CDR3 DNA sequence: TGTGCCAGCAGTCCCCGCCGGCTTTCCTACGAGCAGTACTTC.

The J gene is TRBJ2-1, the V gene TRBV7-8; 8 nucleotides match TRBD1. Looked up from germline, CDR1 is SGHVS and CDR2 is FQNEAQ. CDR3 length equals 14 residues. After removal of 2 bases from V and 3 bases from J, the junction contained 0 bases not matched to a gene. DNA for the CDR3: TGTGCCAGCAGCTTAACAGGGGGCTACAATGAGCAGTTCTTC. Its protein is CASSLTGGYNEQFF. The whole variable domain, remainder taken from reference TRBV7-8 and TRBJ2-1, is GAGVSQSPRYKVAKRGQDVALRCDPISGHVSLFWYQQALGQGPEFLTYFQNEAQLDKSGLPSDRFFAERPEGSVSTLKIQRTQQEDSAVYLCASSLTGGYNEQFFGPGTRLTVL.

The chain recombines TRBV24-1 with TRBJ2-2; TRBD2 aligns across 15 bases. Germline values: CDR1 KGHDR, CDR2 SFDVKD. CDR3 length: 18 residues. Trimming took 4 bases from V and 4 from J; bases not matched to a gene: 6. CDR3 residues: CATSDRGLAGGPTGELFF. The CDR3 DNA sequence: TGTGCCACCAGTGACCGAGGACTAGCGGGAGGGCCCACCGGGGAGCTGTTTTTT.

The V call is TRBV20-1, the J call TRBJ2-3; no clear D gene. In germline, CDR1 is DFQATT, CDR2 SNEGSKA (reference sequence). V lost 5 bases to trimming and J lost 4 bases, with 7 bases between them. This CDR3 has 11 amino acids. For the CDR3, the DNA is TGCAGTGCTTATGGGGCAGATACGCAGTATTTT. It translates to CSAYGADTQYF.

The chain uses TRBV11-3 and TRBJ2-3; 14 positions agree with TRBD2. Germline CDR1 reads SGHNT; CDR2 reads YENEEA. V lost 5 bases and J lost 5; bases outside the gene matches: 9. The CDR3 consists of 17 residues. The chain's CDR3 is CASSRRLAGGQGDTQYF. The CDR3 DNA reads as TGTGCCAGCAGCCGCAGACTAGCGGGGGGGCAAGGAGATACGCAGTATTTT.

The V call is TRBV6-5, the J call TRBJ2-3, with 8 bases aligning to TRBD1. In germline, CDR1 is MNHEY, CDR2 SVGAGI. The CDR3 runs 15 residues. The trim removed 5 bases at V and 5 bases at J, leaving 9 bases unmatched. The CDR3 DNA reads TGTGCCAGCAGTCAGGACAGGGTAGTCAGAGATACGCAGTATTTT. It translates to CASSQDRVVRDTQYF.

The J gene is TRBJ2-1, the V gene TRBV5-1; D is unclear. The CDR3 has 15 amino acids. Germline CDR1 SGHRS, CDR2 YFSETQ. Trimming stripped 2 bases from V and 4 bases from J, with 13 bases between. The CDR3 here is CASSLAEVTYNEQFF. The CDR3 region has the DNA TGCGCCAGCAGCTTAGCTGAAGTAACTTACAATGAGCAGTTCTTC.

The chain joins TRBV9 to TRBJ2-3, with D tentatively TRBD1 (6 bases). Germline V gene data show CDR1 as SGDLS and CDR2 as YYNGEE. Trimming took 1 base from V and 2 from J, leaving 17 bases between them. CDR3 length: 17 amino acids. CDR3 sequence (DNA): TGTGCCAGCAGCGTAAGGGGGATGGGACACCTCACAGATACGCAGTATTTT. Protein: CASSVRGMGHLTDTQYF.

This rearrangement joins TRBV2 to TRBJ2-1; 8 nucleotides align to TRBD2. CDR1 is SNHLY and CDR2 is FYNNEI in the germline V gene. This CDR3 contains 17 residues. J gave up 3 bases and V 6 bases, and 13 bases lay outside the gene matches. This CDR3 reads CASSALGSGDYYNEQFF. Written as DNA, the CDR3 is TGTGCCAGCAGCGCTTTGGGTAGCGGGGATTACTACAATGAGCAGTTCTTC. The whole variable domain, remainder taken from reference TRBV2 and TRBJ2-1, is EPEVTQTPSHQVTQMGQEVILRCVPISNHLYFYWYRQILGQKVEFLVSFYNNEISEKSEIFDDQFSVERPDGSNFTLKIRSTKLEDSAMYFCASSALGSGDYYNEQFFGPGTRLTVL.

The gene calls are TRBV7-2 and TRBJ1-3; unclear D gene. This CDR3 spans 16 amino acids. Germline V gives CDR1 SGHTA, CDR2 FQGNSA. The germline V and J ends were trimmed by 5 bases and 3 bases, with 17 bases remaining between them. CDR3 DNA: TGTGCCAGCAGCCCGTTAGGCCCCTCCGATGGAAACACCATATATTTT. It translates to CASSPLGPSDGNTIYF.

V usage is TRBV3-1 (or the pseudogene TRBV3-2) and J usage is TRBJ2-7, with TRBD1 identical over 11 bases. Germline lookup yields CDR1 LGHDT and CDR2 YNNKEL (reference sequence). V lost 5 bases and J lost 3; bases outside the gene matches: 12. The CDR3 totals 17 residues. DNA of the CDR3: TGTGCCAGCAGCTTAAGCAGCTCCGGGACAGGGGGCTACGAGCAGTACTTC. Translating gives CASSLSSSGTGGYEQYF.

To note about this clone: The sample contains more than one DNA sequence encoding this CDR3. CDR3: CAISRSVILGQPQHF. The CDR3 nucleotides read TGTGCCATCAGTCGGAGCGTGATCCTGGGGCAGCCCCAGCATTTT. The V gene is TRBV10-3, the J gene TRBJ1-5; unclear D gene. CDR3 length equals 15 residues. Germline CDR1 ENHRY, CDR2 SYGVKD. V gave up 5 bases and J gave up 7 bases, with 18 bases separating them.

V is TRBV6-2 or TRBV6-3 and J is TRBJ2-3; 8 nucleotides agree with TRBD1. Trimming at V came to 2 bases and at J to 0 bases, leaving 7 bases not matched to a gene. The CDR3 runs 17 residues. The germline CDR1 and CDR2 sequences are MNHEY and SVGEGT. In nucleotides, the CDR3 is TGTGCCAGCAGTTACGCGAGACGGACAGGGAGCACAGATACGCAGTATTTT. Its translation is CASSYARRTGSTDTQYF.

This chain connects TRBV2 to TRBJ1-5; tentatively, D is TRBD1 (5 bases). Per germline, CDR1 SNHLY and CDR2 FYNNEI. The germline V and J ends were trimmed by 4 bases and 6 bases, with 22 bases remaining between them. There are 17 residues in the CDR3. The CDR3 is CASSAGAGGTSSQPQHF. DNA for the CDR3: TGTGCCAGCAGTGCTGGGGCTGGAGGGACCTCAAGTCAGCCCCAGCATTTT.

This clone was seen just once. The chain carries TRBV6-5 and TRBJ1-5, with D unresolved. From germline, CDR1 is MNHEY and CDR2 SVGAGI. CDR3 length: 13 amino acids. The CDR3 DNA is TGTGAAAGCCACAACGATAGCAATCAGCCCCAGCATTTT. Protein sequence: CESHNDSNQPQHF.

This chain uses TRBV5-1 with TRBJ2-1; D tentatively reads TRBD1 or TRBD2 (6 bases each). Trimming removed 2 bases from V and 8 bases from J, with 14 bases in between. Germline-derived CDR1 and CDR2 are SGHRS and YFSETQ. The CDR3 has 14 residues. The CDR3 region is CASSFRDGGDEQFF. In nucleotides, the CDR3 is TGCGCCAGCAGCTTCCGGGACGGGGGCGATGAGCAGTTCTTC. The entire variable domain, with the rest obtained from reference TRBV5-1 and TRBJ2-1, is as follows: KAGVTQTPRYLIKTRGQQVTLSCSPISGHRSVSWYQQTPGQGLQFLFEYFSETQRNKGNFPGRFSGRQFSNSRSEMNVSTLELGDSALYLCASSFRDGGDEQFFGPGTRLTVL.

The chain couples TRBV3-1 (or the pseudogene TRBV3-2) to TRBJ2-1, with D perhaps being TRBD1 or TRBD2 (5 bases each). CDR1 LGHDT and CDR2 YNNKEL come from the germline V gene (reference sequence). CDR3 length: 20 amino acids. Trimming left V 6 bases short and J 10 bases short, with 37 bases between. Here the CDR3 DNA reads TGTGCCAGCAGGTCCGGGTTTCGGGTCCACCGGGGCAGCAGACGGAGGGAGCAGTTCTTC. Its protein product is CASRSGFRVHRGSRRREQFF.

This chain uses TRBV6-5 with TRBJ1-3; D is unresolved. The CDR3 extends over 14 amino acids. The V gene lost 6 bases and the J gene lost 1 base, with 10 bases spanning the gap. Germline CDR1 is MNHEY and CDR2 is SVGAGI. DNA of the CDR3: TGTGCCAGCAGCTCTGACCGGTCTGGAAACACCATATATTTT. Its translation: CASSSDRSGNTIYF.

This clone was observed a handful of times. This chain connects TRBV2 to TRBJ1-5; TRBD1 matches 7 bases. Germline V gene sequence: CDR1 SNHLY, CDR2 FYNNEI. The CDR3 runs 14 residues. Losses at the gene ends were 5 bases for V and 4 bases for J; bases not matched to a gene: 5. The CDR3 DNA is TGTGCCAGCAGTCTACAGGGGTCTAATCAGCCCCAGCATTTT. Amino acids: CASSLQGSNQPQHF.

The chain recombines TRBV10-3 with TRBJ1-2; no clear D gene. The germline V gene encodes CDR1 ENHRY and CDR2 SYGVKD. Trimming shortened V by 5 bases and J by 5 bases, and 6 bases separated the two germline ends. The CDR3 has 11 amino acids. CDR3 sequence reads: CAISLGYGYTF. CDR3 nucleotide sequence: TGTGCCATCAGTCTAGGATATGGCTACACCTTC.

CDR3: CASSGSGTSGYNEQFF. The CDR3 nucleotides are TGCGCCAGCAGTGGATCCGGGACTAGCGGTTACAATGAGCAGTTCTTC. V gene TRBV10-1 combines with J gene TRBJ2-1, with 11 bases matching TRBD2. CDR3 size: 16 residues. In germline, CDR1 is WNHNN, CDR2 SYGVQD (reference sequence). The trim removed 4 bases at V and 4 bases at J, leaving 6 bases unmatched.